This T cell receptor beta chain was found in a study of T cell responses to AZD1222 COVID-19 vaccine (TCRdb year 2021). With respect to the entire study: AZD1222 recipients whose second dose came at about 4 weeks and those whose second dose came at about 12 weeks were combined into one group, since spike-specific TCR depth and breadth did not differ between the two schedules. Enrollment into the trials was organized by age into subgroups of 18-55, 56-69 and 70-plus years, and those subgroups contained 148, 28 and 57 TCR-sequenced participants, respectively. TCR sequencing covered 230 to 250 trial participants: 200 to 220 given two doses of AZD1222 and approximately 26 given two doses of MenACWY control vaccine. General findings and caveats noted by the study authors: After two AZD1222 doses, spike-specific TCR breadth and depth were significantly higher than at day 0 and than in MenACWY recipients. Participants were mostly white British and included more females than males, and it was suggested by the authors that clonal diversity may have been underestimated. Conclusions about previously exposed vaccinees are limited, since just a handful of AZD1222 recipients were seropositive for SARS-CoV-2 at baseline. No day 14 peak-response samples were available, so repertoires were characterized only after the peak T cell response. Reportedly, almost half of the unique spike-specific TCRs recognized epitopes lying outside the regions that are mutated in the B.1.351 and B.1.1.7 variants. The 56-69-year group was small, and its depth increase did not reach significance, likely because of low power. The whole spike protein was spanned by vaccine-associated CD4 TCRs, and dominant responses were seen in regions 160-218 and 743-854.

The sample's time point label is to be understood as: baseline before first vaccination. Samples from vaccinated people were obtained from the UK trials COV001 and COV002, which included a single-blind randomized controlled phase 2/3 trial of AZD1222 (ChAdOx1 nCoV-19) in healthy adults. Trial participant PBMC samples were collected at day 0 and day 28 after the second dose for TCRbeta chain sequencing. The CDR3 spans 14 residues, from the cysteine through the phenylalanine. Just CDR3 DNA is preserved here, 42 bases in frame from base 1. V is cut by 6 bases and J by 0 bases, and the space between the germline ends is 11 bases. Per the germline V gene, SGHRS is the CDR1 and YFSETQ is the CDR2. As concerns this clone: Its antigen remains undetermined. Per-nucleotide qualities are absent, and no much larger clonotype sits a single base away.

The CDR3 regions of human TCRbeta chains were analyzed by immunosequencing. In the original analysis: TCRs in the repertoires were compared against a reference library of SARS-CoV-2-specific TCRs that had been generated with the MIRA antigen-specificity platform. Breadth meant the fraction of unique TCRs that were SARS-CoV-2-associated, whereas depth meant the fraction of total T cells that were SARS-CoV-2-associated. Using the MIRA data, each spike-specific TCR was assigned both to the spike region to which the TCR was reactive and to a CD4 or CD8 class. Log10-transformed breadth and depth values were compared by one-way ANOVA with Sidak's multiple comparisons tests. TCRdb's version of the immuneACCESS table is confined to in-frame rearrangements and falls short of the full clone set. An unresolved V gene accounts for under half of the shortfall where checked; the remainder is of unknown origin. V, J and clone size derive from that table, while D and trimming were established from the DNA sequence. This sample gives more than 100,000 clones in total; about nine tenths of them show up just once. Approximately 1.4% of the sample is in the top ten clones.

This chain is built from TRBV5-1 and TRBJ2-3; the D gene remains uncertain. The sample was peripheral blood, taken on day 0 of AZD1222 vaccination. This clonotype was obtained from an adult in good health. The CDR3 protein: CASIGSRSTDTQYF. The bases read TGCGCCAGCATAGGGTCTAGGAGCACAGATACGCAGTATTTT. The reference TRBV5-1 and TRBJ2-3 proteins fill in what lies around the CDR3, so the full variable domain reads KAGVTQTPRYLIKTRGQQVTLSCSPISGHRSVSWYQQTPGQGLQFLFEYFSETQRNKGNFPGRFSGRQFSNSRSEMNVSTLELGDSALYLCASIGSRSTDTQYFGPGTRLTVL.